These 20 T cell receptor beta chains originate from one sample sequenced in a study of CD8 T cells in ankylosing spondylitis. TCRdb ran MiXCR on the 5' RACE reads and lists one entry per CDR3 protein. The data contain just under 350,000 distinct CDR3 sequences, about 15% of them singletons. Sequencing was performed on blood, either unsorted or a sorted T cell fraction (not recorded which). All receptors come from a male donor with ankylosing spondylitis or in good health (not recorded which).

In this sample, this clonotype turned up a few times. The gene calls are TRBV5-1 and TRBJ2-7; TRBD2 aligns across 16 bases. Germline trimming cut 3 bases from V and 1 base from J; bases unmatched to any gene: 10. The CDR3 loop spans 19 amino acids. Germline values: CDR1 SGHRS, CDR2 YFSETQ. The CDR3 is CASSSPGLAGGPRSYEQYF. The CDR3 coding sequence is TGCGCCAGCAGCTCCCCGGGACTAGCGGGAGGGCCTCGGTCCTACGAGCAGTACTTC.

V usage is TRBV5-6 and J usage is TRBJ1-4; 8 bases align to TRBD1. This CDR3 contains 13 residues. Trimming at V came to 4 bases and at J to 6 bases, leaving 2 bases not matched to a gene. Germline CDR1 is SGHDT and CDR2 is YYEEEE. CDR3 coding DNA: TGTGCCAGCAGCCGGGGACAGGATGAAAAACTGTTTTTT. Translated, it gives CASSRGQDEKLFF.

This chain uses TRBV12-3 or TRBV12-4 with TRBJ2-1; 8 bases line up with TRBD1. This CDR3 has 12 amino acids. Trimming at V came to 8 bases and at J to 5 bases, leaving 2 bases not matched to a gene. CDR3 bases: TGTGCCAGCGGGGACAGGCACAATGAGCAGTTCTTC. It encodes CASGDRHNEQFF.

This clonotype was counted many times. This chain links TRBV18 with TRBJ2-3; possibly TRBD1 for D (5 bases). The V and J ends lost 6 bases and 0 bases respectively, with 25 bases between them. The CDR3 is made up of 19 amino acids. From germline, CDR1 is KGHSH and CDR2 LQKENI. CDR3 sequence (DNA): TGTGCCAGCTCCCAACGGGCTCGAACAGGTACCGGTAGCACAGATACGCAGTATTTT. Its translation is CASSQRARTGTGSTDTQYF.

The rearrangement uses TRBV11-1 and TRBJ2-7, with a possible D match to TRBD2 (5 bases). Germline V gene data show CDR1 as SGHAT and CDR2 as FQDESV (reference sequence). The CDR3 totals 14 residues. The V end was cut by 4 bases, the J end by 0 bases, with 10 bases between. In nucleotides, the CDR3 is TGTGCCAGCAGCTCCACTAGTAGCTCCTACGAGCAGTACTTC. The encoded protein is CASSSTSSSYEQYF.

The sample holds a few counts of this clonotype. V is TRBV6-1 and J is TRBJ2-3; 7 nucleotides match TRBD1. V trimming: 6 bases; J trimming: 2 bases; junction bases outside the gene matches: 8. The CDR3 spans 15 residues. Germline CDR1 reads MNHNS; CDR2 reads SASEGT. CDR3 nucleotide sequence: TGTGCCAGCAGCGGTAGGACAGGAGCCACAGATACGCAGTATTTT. Protein sequence: CASSGRTGATDTQYF.

This clonotype was counted a few times. This sequence joins TRBV7-9 and TRBJ2-7; no firm D call. The CDR3 extends over 15 amino acids. V shed 2 bases and J shed 3 bases, with 14 bases lying between them. The V gene's germline CDR1 is SEHNR and CDR2 FQNEAQ (reference sequence). The CDR3 here is CASSLSGLDGYEQYF. The DNA of the CDR3 is TGTGCCAGCAGCTTATCCGGGCTAGATGGCTACGAGCAGTACTTC.

This clonotype turned up a few times. The genes are TRBV7-8 and TRBJ1-4; D ambiguous. CDR1 SGHVS and CDR2 FQNEAQ come from the germline V gene. The CDR3 totals 14 residues. Trimming left V 3 bases short and J 7 bases short, with 12 bases between. CDR3 protein: CASSFLGPGEKLFF. CDR3 bases: TGTGCCAGCAGCTTCTTAGGGCCGGGTGAAAAACTGTTTTTT.

This clonotype was counted a few times. The chain recombines TRBV5-1 with TRBJ2-1, with 7 bases aligning to TRBD1. V was pared by 4 bases and J by 7 bases, with 14 bases of the junction left unmatched. This CDR3 is 16 amino acids long. Germline values: CDR1 SGHRS, CDR2 YFSETQ. The CDR3 sequence: CASSPITGEVTNEQFF. The CDR3 DNA sequence: TGCGCCAGCAGCCCCATCACAGGGGAAGTGACGAATGAGCAGTTCTTC. The whole variable domain, remainder taken from reference TRBV5-1 and TRBJ2-1, is KAGVTQTPRYLIKTRGQQVTLSCSPISGHRSVSWYQQTPGQGLQFLFEYFSETQRNKGNFPGRFSGRQFSNSRSEMNVSTLELGDSALYLCASSPITGEVTNEQFFGPGTRLTVL.

This clonotype was detected only a few times. The gene calls are TRBV6-1 and TRBJ2-3, with D possibly TRBD2 on 5 matching bases. The CDR3 has 14 amino acids. V lost 11 bases, J lost 1 base, and 16 bases lay in between. CDR1 is MNHNS and CDR2 is SASEGT in the germline V gene. This CDR3 is CASGVSRGTDTQYF. DNA for the CDR3: TGTGCCTCGGGTGTTTCGCGGGGCACAGATACGCAGTATTTT.

The sample holds a few counts of this clonotype. The chain recombines TRBV7-8 with TRBJ1-6; 7 bases match TRBD1. Germline assignment: CDR1 SGHVS and CDR2 FQNEAQ. The CDR3 totals 15 residues. The V gene end was trimmed by 5 bases and the J gene end by 6 bases; junction bases not matched to a gene: 7. CDR3 amino acids: CASSKRTGLNSPLHF. The CDR3 DNA reads TGTGCCAGCAGCAAAAGGACAGGCCTTAATTCACCCCTCCACTTT. The entire variable domain, with the rest obtained from reference TRBV7-8 and TRBJ1-6, is as follows: GAGVSQSPRYKVAKRGQDVALRCDPISGHVSLFWYQQALGQGPEFLTYFQNEAQLDKSGLPSDRFFAERPEGSVSTLKIQRTQQEDSAVYLCASSKRTGLNSPLHFGNGTRLTVT.

This clonotype showed up just a few times. This chain connects TRBV5-1 to TRBJ2-1; 10 bases agree with TRBD2. This CDR3 is built from 15 residues. Germline V gene sequence: CDR1 SGHRS, CDR2 YFSETQ. Germline trimming cut 5 bases from V and 6 bases from J; bases unmatched to any gene: 8. The CDR3: CASRYTGTSANEQFF. The CDR3 DNA reads TGCGCCAGCAGGTACACCGGGACTAGCGCCAATGAGCAGTTCTTC.

This clonotype was recorded at least ten times. This sequence joins TRBV27 and TRBJ2-3; the D is unclear. Germline loops: CDR1 MNHEY, CDR2 SMNVEV (reference sequence). Trimming pared 5 bases from V and 3 bases from J, leaving 18 bases between. The CDR3 sequence is 16 residues long. The DNA for the CDR3 is TGTGCCAGCAGTAACACAAACGAATTGGGGACAGATACGCAGTATTTT. This gives the protein CASSNTNELGTDTQYF.

This chain uses TRBV6-5 with TRBJ2-1, with D unresolved. V lost 0 bases to trimming and J lost 6 bases, with 12 bases between them. CDR3 length: 15 residues. Germline CDR1 reads MNHEY; CDR2 reads SVGAGI. The CDR3: CASSYSRSGSNEQFF. For the CDR3, the DNA is TGTGCCAGCAGTTACTCGAGGTCGGGCAGCAATGAGCAGTTCTTC.

The rearrangement joins TRBV6-1 to TRBJ2-7; 7 nucleotides agree with TRBD1. The CDR3 spans 14 residues. Germline CDR1 reads MNHNS; CDR2 reads SASEGT. V shed 6 bases, J shed 3 bases, and the junction held 8 bases outside the gene matches. CDR3 sequence reads: CASRPRTGVYEQYF. CDR3 sequence (DNA): TGTGCCAGCAGGCCACGGACAGGAGTCTACGAGCAGTACTTC.

This clonotype was picked up many times. The J gene is TRBJ2-1, the V gene TRBV12-3 or TRBV12-4; D is unclear. The CDR3 totals 12 residues. Trimming left V 7 bases short and J 10 bases short, with 14 bases between. CDR3 amino acids: CASIPLAGEQFF. The CDR3 bases are TGTGCCAGCATTCCCCTCGCCGGGGAGCAGTTCTTC.

The V gene is TRBV3-1, the J gene TRBJ2-1; D is possibly TRBD2 (5 bases). V was pared by 2 bases and J by 9 bases, with 17 bases between. CDR1 and CDR2 from the germline V gene are LGHDT and YNNKEL (reference sequence). This CDR3 is 15 amino acids long. The CDR3 region has the DNA TGTGCCAGCAGCCAAATGGATGGGAGACCTTTTGAGCAGTTCTTC. The encoded protein is CASSQMDGRPFEQFF.

Points on this clonotype: Compared with germline, one end of the junction differs, possibly owing to a read error. This rearrangement joins TRBV5-1 to TRBJ1-4; D gene unclear. The CDR3 runs to 14 residues. Germline V gene lookup returns CDR1 SGHRS and CDR2 YFSETQ. Written as DNA, the CDR3 is TGCGCCATCAGCTTCTCCGGGTTGGATGAAAAACTGTTTTTT. This codes for CAISFSGLDEKLFF. The full variable domain, completed using reference TRBV5-1 and TRBJ1-4, is KAGVTQTPRYLIKTRGQQVTLSCSPISGHRSVSWYQQTPGQGLQFLFEYFSETQRNKGNFPGRFSGRQFSNSRSEMNVSTLELGDSALYLCAISFSGLDEKLFFGSGTQLSVL.

The chain couples TRBV5-1 to TRBJ2-3; D not resolved. Germline CDR1 reads SGHRS; CDR2 reads YFSETQ. This CDR3 is 15 amino acids long. V gave up 4 bases and J gave up 2 bases, with 14 bases separating them. The CDR3 here is CASSRDGSPTDTQYF. The CDR3 DNA follows: TGCGCCAGCAGCCGCGACGGGTCGCCCACAGATACGCAGTATTTT.

A few counts support this clonotype. The rearrangement uses TRBV5-1 and TRBJ1-4, with D hard to call. CDR1 SGHRS and CDR2 YFSETQ come from the germline V gene. The V and J ends lost 4 bases and 8 bases respectively, with 15 bases between them. The CDR3 has 14 amino acids. The CDR3 DNA follows: TGCGCCAGCAGCCTGAGGGTTGGTGGAGAAAAACTGTTTTTT. Translating it yields CASSLRVGGEKLFF.